This T cell receptor beta chain was observed in a study of T-cell reconstitution after alpha-beta-depleted transplantation in children. The germline V gene has CDR1 SGHKS and CDR2 YYEKEE (reference sequence). The CDR3 spans 12 residues. Trimming pared 4 bases from V and 5 bases from J, leaving 8 bases between. This clonotype was recorded many times. A TCRbeta library incorporating unique molecular identifiers was prepared. TCRdb redid the calling of the PCR reads with MiXCR, one entry per CDR3 protein. The top ten clones hold approximately 1% of a sample with 600,000 to 700,000 distinct CDR3 sequences, around 16% of them seen once.

This clonotype originated in a human donor who donated a stem cell graft to a child with acute myeloid leukemia. The sample here was PBMCs from the stem cell graft donor, taken from the stem cell graft. J is TRBJ2-3 and V is TRBV5-5; no clear D. CDR3 nucleotides: TGTGCCAGCAGCCCAGACCTAGATACGCAGTATTTT. Translation gives CASSPDLDTQYF.